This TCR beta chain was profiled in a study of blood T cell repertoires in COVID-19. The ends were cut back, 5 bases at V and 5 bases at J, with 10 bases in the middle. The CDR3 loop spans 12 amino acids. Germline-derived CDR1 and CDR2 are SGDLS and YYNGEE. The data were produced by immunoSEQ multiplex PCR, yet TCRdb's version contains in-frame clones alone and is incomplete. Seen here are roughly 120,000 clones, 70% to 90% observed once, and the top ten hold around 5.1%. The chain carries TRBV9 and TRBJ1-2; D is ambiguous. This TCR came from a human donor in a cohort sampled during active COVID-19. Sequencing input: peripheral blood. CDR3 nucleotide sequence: TGTGCCAGCAGTGACGGGAGGTATGGCTACACCTTC. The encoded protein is CASSDGRYGYTF. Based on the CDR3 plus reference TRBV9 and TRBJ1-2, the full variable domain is DSGVTQTPKHLITATGQRVTLRCSPRSGDLSVYWYQQSLDQGLQFLIQYYNGEERAKGNILERFSAQQFPDLHSELNLSSLELGDSALYFCASSDGRYGYTFGSGTRLTVV.